This T cell receptor beta chain appears in the sequencing data of a study of cytomegalovirus exposure and HLA in healthy donors. Overall study results and limits: Associated with cytomegalovirus, according to the listing, were some 180 TCR beta chains. A few chains linked to CMV were shown in vitro to be specific for CMV antigens. Reports credit the classifier with highly specific, highly sensitive diagnosis of cytomegalovirus status.

There are 14 residues in the CDR3. V dropped 6 bases and J dropped 4 bases, with 13 bases sitting between them. Germline values: CDR1 MNHEY, CDR2 SVGAGI. PCR amplification relied on 60 Vbeta primers (plus 13 Jbeta primers). Using immunoSEQ multiplex PCR, the repertoire was profiled, and TCRdb retains in-frame clones only, with some absent. The repertoire includes 170,000 or so clones, just under 80% of them detected once, and 1% sits in the top ten. The sample holds one count of this clone. Its matching antigen is unknown. The rearrangement links TRBV6-5 to TRBJ1-3; a possible D gene is TRBD1 (5 bases). Sequenced input: PBMCs. This TCR derives from a woman aged 50 to 60 in good health and CMV-seropositive. CDR3 DNA sequence: TGTGCCAGCAGCCCCCCAGGGCTGGGAAACACCATATATTTT. Translation gives CASSPPGLGNTIYF.